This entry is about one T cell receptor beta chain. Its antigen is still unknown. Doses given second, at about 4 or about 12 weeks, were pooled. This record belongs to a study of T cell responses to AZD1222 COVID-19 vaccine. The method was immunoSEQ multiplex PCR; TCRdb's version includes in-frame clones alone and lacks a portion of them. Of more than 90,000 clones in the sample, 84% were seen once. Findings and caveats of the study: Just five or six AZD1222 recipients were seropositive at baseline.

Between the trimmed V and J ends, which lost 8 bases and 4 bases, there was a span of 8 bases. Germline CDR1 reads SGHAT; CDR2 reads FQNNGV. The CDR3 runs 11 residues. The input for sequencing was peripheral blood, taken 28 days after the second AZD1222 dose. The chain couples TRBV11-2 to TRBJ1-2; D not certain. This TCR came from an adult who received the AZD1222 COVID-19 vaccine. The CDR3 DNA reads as TGTGCCAGCTCCGGACTCTATGGCTACACCTTC. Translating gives CASSGLYGYTF.